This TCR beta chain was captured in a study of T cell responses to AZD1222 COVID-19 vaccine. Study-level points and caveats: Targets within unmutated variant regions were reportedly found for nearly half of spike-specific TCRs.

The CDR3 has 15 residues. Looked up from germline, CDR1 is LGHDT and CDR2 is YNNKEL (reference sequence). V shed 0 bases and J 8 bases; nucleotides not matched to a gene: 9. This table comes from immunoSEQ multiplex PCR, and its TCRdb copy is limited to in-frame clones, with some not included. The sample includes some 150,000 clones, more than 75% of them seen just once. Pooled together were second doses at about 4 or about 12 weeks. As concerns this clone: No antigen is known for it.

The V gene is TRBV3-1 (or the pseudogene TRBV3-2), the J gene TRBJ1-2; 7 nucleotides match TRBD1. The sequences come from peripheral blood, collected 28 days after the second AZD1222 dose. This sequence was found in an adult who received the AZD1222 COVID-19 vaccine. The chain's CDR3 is CASSQEGTAYGGYTF. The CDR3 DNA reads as TGTGCCAGCAGCCAAGAAGGGACAGCCTACGGGGGCTACACCTTC.